The clone carrying this T cell receptor beta chain was found a few times. The data derive from a study of blood T cell repertoires in COVID-19. Assay used: immunoSEQ multiplex PCR; TCRdb lists only in-frame clones, some missing. The repertoire includes about 36,000 clones, around four fifths of them detected once, and 1.6% sits in the top ten. Followed longitudinally, the Seattle patients had been enrolled during active infection. The sample comprised peripheral blood. The origin of this receptor is a man aged 55 to 69 with COVID-19, enrolled during active disease.

Here the CDR3 DNA reads TGTGCCAGCAGCCCCCGGGACAGGGTCACTGAAGCTTTCTTT. Encoded protein: CASSPRDRVTEAFF. The gene calls are TRBV7-9 and TRBJ1-1; 9 positions match TRBD1. Trimming took 5 bases from V and 4 from J; bases not matched to a gene: 5. Germline V lookup: CDR1 SEHNR, CDR2 FQNEAQ (reference sequence). CDR3 size: 14 residues.